This T cell receptor (beta chain) was captured by sequencing in a study of blood T cell repertoires in COVID-19. Overall study context: In each case, the material was cDNA or gDNA derived from T cells, B-cell-depleted T cells, or PBMCs.

The CDR3 consists of 13 residues. V was trimmed by 4 bases and J by 7 bases, leaving 14 bases between them. The germline gives CDR1 SQVTM, CDR2 ANQGSEA. Profiled with immunoSEQ multiplex PCR; TCRdb holds only in-frame clones, not every one. The sample consists of about 9,000 clones, about 86% of them appearing once. This receptor was obtained from a human donor in a cohort sampled during active COVID-19. The sequenced sample consisted of peripheral blood. J is TRBJ1-5 and V is TRBV29-1, with D unclear. CDR3 bases: TGCAGCGTTGGCGAGGATCGGGGACAGCCCCAGCATTTT. Its protein is CSVGEDRGQPQHF.